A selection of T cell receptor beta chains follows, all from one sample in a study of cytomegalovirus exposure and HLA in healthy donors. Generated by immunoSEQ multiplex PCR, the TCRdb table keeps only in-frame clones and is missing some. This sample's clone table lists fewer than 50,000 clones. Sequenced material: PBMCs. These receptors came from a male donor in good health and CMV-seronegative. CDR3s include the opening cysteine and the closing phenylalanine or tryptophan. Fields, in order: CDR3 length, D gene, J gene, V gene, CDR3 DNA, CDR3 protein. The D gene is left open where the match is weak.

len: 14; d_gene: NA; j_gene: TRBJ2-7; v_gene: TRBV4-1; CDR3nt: TGCGCCAGCAGCCAACAGGTCCCGGTCTACGAGCAGTACTTC; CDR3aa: CASSQQVPVYEQYF
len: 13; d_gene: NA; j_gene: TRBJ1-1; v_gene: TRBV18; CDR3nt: TGTGCCAGCTCAGCAGGGTTGGGCACTGAAGCTTTCTTT; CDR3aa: CASSAGLGTEAFF
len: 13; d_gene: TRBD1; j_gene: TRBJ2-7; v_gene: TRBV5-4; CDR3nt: TGTGCCAGCAGCAAGGACAGGGCTTACGAGCAGTACTTC; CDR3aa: CASSKDRAYEQYF
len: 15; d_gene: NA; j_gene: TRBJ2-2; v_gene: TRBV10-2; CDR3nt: TGCGCCAGCGTACCCGGGGACACGAACACCGGGGAGCTGTTTTTT; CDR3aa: CASVPGDTNTGELFF
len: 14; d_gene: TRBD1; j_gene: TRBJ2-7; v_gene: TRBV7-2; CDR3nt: TGTGCCAGCAGCTTAGGGACAGGTCCCTACGAGCAGTACTTC; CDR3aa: CASSLGTGPYEQYF
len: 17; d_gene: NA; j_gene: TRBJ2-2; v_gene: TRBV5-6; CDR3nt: TGTGCCAGCAGCCCCCAAACAGGGTCGGCGAACACCGGGGAGCTGTTTTTT; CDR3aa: CASSPQTGSANTGELFF
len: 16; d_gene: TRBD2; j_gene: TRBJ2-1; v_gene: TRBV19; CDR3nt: TGTGCCAGTAGTATAGGGAGCTCAGTGGGGGGGAATGAGCAGTTCTTC; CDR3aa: CASSIGSSVGGNEQFF
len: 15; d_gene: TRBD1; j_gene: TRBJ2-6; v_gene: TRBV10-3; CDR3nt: TGTGCCATCAGTGGACAGGGGGCTGGGGCCAACGTCCTGACTTTC; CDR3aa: CAISGQGAGANVLTF
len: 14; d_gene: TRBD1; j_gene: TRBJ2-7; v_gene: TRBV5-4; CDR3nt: TGTGCCAGCAGGCCGGGACAGGACTCCTACGAGCAGTACTTC; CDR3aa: CASRPGQDSYEQYF
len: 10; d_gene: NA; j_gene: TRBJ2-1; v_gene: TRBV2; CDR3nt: TGTGCCAGCGGGAGTGGTGAGCAGTTCTTC; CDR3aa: CASGSGEQFF
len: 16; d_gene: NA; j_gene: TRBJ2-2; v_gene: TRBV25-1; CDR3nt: TGTGCCAGCAGTGAAGAAGACACTTCGAACACCGGGGAGCTGTTTTTT; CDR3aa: CASSEEDTSNTGELFF
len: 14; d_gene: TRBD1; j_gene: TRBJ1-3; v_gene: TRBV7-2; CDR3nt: TGTGCCAGCAGCTTGAGGACAGGGGAAAACACCATATATTTT; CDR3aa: CASSLRTGENTIYF
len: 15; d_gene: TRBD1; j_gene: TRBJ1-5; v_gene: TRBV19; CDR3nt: TGTGCCAGTAGTAGGGACAGAACCAGCAATCAGCCCCAGCATTTT; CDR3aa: CASSRDRTSNQPQHF
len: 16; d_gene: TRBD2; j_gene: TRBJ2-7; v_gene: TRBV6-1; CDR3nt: TGTGCCAGCAGTGAACTAGCGGGATTTGGGGCCTACGAGCAGTACTTC; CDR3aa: CASSELAGFGAYEQYF
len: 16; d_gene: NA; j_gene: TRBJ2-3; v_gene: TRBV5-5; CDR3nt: TGTGCCAGCAGCTCCGGACCCCGACAGTTAGCAGATACGCAGTATTTT; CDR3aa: CASSSGPRQLADTQYF
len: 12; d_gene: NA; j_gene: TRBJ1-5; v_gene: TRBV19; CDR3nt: TGTGCCAGTAGTACCCCAAATCAGCCCCAGCATTTT; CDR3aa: CASSTPNQPQHF
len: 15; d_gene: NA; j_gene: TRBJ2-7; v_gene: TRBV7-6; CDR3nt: TGTGCCAGCAGCTTAGCGCTCAATGGGGCTGGGGAGCAGTACTTC; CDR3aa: CASSLALNGAGEQYF
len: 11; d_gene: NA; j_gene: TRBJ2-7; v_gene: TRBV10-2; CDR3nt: TGCGCCAGCAGTCGAGGGCACGAGCAGTACTTC; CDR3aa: CASSRGHEQYF
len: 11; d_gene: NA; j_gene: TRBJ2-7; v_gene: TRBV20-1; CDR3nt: TGCAGTGCTAGACAGACCTACGAGCAGTACTTC; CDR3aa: CSARQTYEQYF
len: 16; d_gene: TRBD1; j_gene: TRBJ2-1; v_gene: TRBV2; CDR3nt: TGTGCCAGCATTCTCTCGGGACAGGTCATAAACAATGAGCAGTTCTTC; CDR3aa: CASILSGQVINNEQFF
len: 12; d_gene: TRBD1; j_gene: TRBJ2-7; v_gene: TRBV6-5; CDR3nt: TGTGCCAGCAGCGGGACAGCCTACGAGCAGTACTTC; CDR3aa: CASSGTAYEQYF
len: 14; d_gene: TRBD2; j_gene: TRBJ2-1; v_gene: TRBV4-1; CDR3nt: TGCGCCAGCAGCCAGAGCCAGCGGGAGTTTGAGCAGTTCTTC; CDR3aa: CASSQSQREFEQFF
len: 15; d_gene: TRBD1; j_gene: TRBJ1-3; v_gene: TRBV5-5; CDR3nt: TGTGCCAGCAGCCTGGGACAGACCTCTGGAAACACCATATATTTT; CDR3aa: CASSLGQTSGNTIYF
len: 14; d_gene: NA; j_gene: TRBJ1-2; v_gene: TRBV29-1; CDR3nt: TGCAGCGTTGTCCCCCCGGGGATGCCCTATGGCTACACCTTC; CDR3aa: CSVVPPGMPYGYTF
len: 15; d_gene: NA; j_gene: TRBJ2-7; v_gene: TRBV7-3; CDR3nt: TGTGCCAGCAGCTTATCCCCCTTGGACAGTAAAGAGCAGTACTTC; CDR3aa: CASSLSPLDSKEQYF
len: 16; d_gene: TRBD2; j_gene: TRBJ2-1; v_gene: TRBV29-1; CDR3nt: TGCAGCGTTGTTTTGGGAAGCAGGGAGGGCTACAATGAGCAGTTCTTC; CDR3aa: CSVVLGSREGYNEQFF
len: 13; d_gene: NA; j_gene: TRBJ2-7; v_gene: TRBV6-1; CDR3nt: TGTGCCACCCTGAACTGGGGCGGCTACGAGCAGTACTTC; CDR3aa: CATLNWGGYEQYF
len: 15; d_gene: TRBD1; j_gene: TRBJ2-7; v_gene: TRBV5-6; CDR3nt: TGCGCCAGCAGCTCCCTATACAGGGGCTCATACGAGCAGTACTTC; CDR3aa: CASSSLYRGSYEQYF
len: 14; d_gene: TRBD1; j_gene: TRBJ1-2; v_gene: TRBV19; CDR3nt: TGTGCCAGTAGTATTGGGACAGCTAACTATGGCTACACCTTC; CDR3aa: CASSIGTANYGYTF
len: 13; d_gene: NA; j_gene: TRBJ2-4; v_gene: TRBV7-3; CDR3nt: TGTGCCAGCAGCCTCGGAGCCAAAAACATTCAGTACTTC; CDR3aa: CASSLGAKNIQYF
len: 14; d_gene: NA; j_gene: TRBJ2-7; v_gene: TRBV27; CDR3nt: TGTGCCAGCAGTTTAAAACCGAACGCGTACGAGCAGTACTTC; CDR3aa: CASSLKPNAYEQYF
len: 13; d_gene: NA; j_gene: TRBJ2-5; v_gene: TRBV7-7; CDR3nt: TGTGCTAGCAGCCCGGGGTCAGAAGAGACCCAGTACTTC; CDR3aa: CASSPGSEETQYF
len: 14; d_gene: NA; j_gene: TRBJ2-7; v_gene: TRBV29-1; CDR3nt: TGCAGCGTTGCATTTCCCCTCACAACCTACGAGCAGTACTTC; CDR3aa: CSVAFPLTTYEQYF
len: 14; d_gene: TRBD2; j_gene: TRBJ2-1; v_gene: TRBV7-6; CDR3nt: TGTGCCAGCAGCTTAGCGGCGGGAGGGCATGAGCAGTTCTTC; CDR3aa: CASSLAAGGHEQFF
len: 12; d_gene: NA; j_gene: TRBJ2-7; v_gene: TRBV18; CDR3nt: TGTGCCAGCTCACGGGGGGGCCACGAGCAGTACTTC; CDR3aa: CASSRGGHEQYF
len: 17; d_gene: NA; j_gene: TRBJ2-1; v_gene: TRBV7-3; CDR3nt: TGTGCCAGCAGCCCAGGGTTTTGGCCAACAGGATACAATGAGCAGTTCTTC; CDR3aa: CASSPGFWPTGYNEQFF
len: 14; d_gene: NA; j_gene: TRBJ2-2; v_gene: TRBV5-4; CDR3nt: TGTGCCAGCAGCGAAAGGACTGTCACCGGGGAGCTGTTTTTT; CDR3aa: CASSERTVTGELFF
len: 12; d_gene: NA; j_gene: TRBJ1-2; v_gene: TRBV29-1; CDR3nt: TGCAGCGTTCCTCTATTTAACTATGGCTACACCTTC; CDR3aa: CSVPLFNYGYTF
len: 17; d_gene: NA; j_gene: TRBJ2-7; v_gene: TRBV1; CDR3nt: TGCACCAGCAGCGCGCAAGGGACTAGCGGGAGGTGGGGCGAGCAGTACTTC; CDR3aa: CTSSAQGTSGRWGEQYF
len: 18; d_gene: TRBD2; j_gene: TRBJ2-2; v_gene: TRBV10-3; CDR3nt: TGTGCCATCAGTGAGCCGACTAGCGGGAAGGACGGTGCCGGGGAGCTGTTTTTT; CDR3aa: CAISEPTSGKDGAGELFF
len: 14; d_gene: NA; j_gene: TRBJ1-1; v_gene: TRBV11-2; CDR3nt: TGTGCCAGCAGCCAAGAAGGGGTTGGAACTGAAGCTTTCTTT; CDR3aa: CASSQEGVGTEAFF
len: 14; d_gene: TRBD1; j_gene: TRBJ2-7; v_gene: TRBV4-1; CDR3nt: TGCGCCAGCAGCCCCATCCGGACAGGGGGCGAGCAGTACTTC; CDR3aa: CASSPIRTGGEQYF
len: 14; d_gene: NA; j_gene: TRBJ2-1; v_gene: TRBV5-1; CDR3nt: TGCGCCAGCAGCCTGGACCTCCGGGGCAATGAGCAGTTCTTC; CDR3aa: CASSLDLRGNEQFF
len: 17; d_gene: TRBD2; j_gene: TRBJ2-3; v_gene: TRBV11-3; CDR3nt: TGTGCCAGCAGCTTGGGACTAGCGGGAGTTGGCGCAGATACGCAGTATTTT; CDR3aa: CASSLGLAGVGADTQYF
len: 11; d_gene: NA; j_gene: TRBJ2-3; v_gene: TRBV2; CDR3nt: TGTGCCAGGGGACTGCCGGATACGCAGTATTTT; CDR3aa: CARGLPDTQYF
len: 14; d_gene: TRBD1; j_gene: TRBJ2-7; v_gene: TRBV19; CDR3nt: TGTGCCAGTAGACGAGGACAGGGGCCCGGCGAGCAGTACTTC; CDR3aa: CASRRGQGPGEQYF
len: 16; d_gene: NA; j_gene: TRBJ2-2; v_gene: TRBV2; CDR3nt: TGTGCCAGCACCCGAGGCCAGGGGAGGAACACCGGGGAGCTGTTTTTT; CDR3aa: CASTRGQGRNTGELFF
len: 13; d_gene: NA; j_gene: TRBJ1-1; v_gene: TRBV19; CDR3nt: TGTGCCAGTAGTTCACAGGGTATCGGTGAAGCTTTCTTT; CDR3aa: CASSSQGIGEAFF
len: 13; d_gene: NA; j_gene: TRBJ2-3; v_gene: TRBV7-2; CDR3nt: TGTGCCAGCAGTCCCCCGCTAGCAGATACGCAGTATTTT; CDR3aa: CASSPPLADTQYF
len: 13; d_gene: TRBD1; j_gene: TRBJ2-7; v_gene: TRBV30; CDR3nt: TGTGCCTGGAGTCCGGGACAGGTATACGAGCAGTACTTC; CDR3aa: CAWSPGQVYEQYF